The entry below describes one T cell receptor beta chain. As yet, its antigen is unknown. At the DNA level, this CDR3 is encoded by other sequences in the same sample as well. The entry originates in a study of beta chain features in type 1 diabetes. Overall study context: When patients were set against healthy donors, age, gender and cell yields were similar.

Sequencing targeted expressed TCRB transcripts, as all isolated RNA had been reverse transcribed. Clones were read by immunoSEQ multiplex PCR, and TCRdb kept only the in-frame ones, dropping some. The sample lists 310,000 or so clones; around 9.3% were seen once. CDR1 and CDR2 (germline): SGHTA, FQGNSA. The CDR3 covers 15 residues. Deletions cut 5 bases from V and 3 bases from J, with 14 bases between. Study results and limitations: All four CD4+ subsets from Type 1 diabetes patients carried moderately but significantly shorter TCRB CDR3s.

This TCR was recovered from a man between 25 and 39 years old with type 1 diabetes. The chain employs TRBV7-2 and TRBJ2-1; TRBD2 might be the D (6 bases). The specimen was central memory CD4+ T cells from blood. The CDR3 DNA is TGTGCCAGCAGCGGTAGCGGTGGGGTCTACAATGAGCAGTTCTTC. This sequence encodes CASSGSGGVYNEQFF. Variable domain in full (rest from reference TRBV7-2 and TRBJ2-1): GAGVSQSPSNKVTEKGKDVELRCDPISGHTALYWYRQSLGQGLEFLIYFQGNSAPDKSGLPSDRFSAERTGGSVSTLTIQRTQQEDSAVYLCASSGSGGVYNEQFFGPGTRLTVL.